This TCR beta chain was found in a study of blood T cell repertoires in COVID-19. Repertoires were generated with immunoSEQ multiplex PCR, while TCRdb's copy carries only in-frame clones and drops some. Of hundreds of thousands of clones in the sample, about four fifths are singletons; the top ten hold about 2.3%. CDR1 is SGHRS, CDR2 YFSETQ, per germline. J was trimmed by 0 bases and V by 0 bases; bases with no gene match: 3. The CDR3 covers 15 residues. This clone was seen more than once but under ten times. Other nucleotide sequences from this sample produce the same CDR3. Material for sequencing was peripheral blood. The rearrangement links TRBV5-1 to TRBJ2-7; 7 bases line up with TRBD2. The TCR comes from a woman aged 40 to 55 with active or convalescent COVID-19. The CDR3 loop is CASSLGSGGSYEQYF. DNA of the CDR3: TGCGCCAGCAGCTTGGGTTCGGGGGGCTCCTACGAGCAGTACTTC.